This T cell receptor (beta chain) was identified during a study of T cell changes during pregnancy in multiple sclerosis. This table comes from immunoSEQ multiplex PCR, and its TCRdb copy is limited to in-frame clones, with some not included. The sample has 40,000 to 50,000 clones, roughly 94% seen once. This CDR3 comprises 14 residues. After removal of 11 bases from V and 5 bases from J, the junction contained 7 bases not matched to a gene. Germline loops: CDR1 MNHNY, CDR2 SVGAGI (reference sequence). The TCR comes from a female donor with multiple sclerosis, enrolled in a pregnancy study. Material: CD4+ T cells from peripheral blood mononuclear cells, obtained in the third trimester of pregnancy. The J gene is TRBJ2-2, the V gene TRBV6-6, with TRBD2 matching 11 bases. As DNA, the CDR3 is TGTGCCGGTACTAGCGGGAGAATAACCGGGGAGCTGTTTTTT. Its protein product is CAGTSGRITGELFF.